This TCR beta chain was obtained from a study of vaccination and CD4 T cells after COVID-19. The wider study: Overlapping spike peptides of SARS-CoV-2, HCoV-NL63, HCoV-OC43 and HCoV-229E stimulated the cells.

V shed 8 bases and J 7 bases; nucleotides not matched to a gene: 8. Looked up from germline, CDR1 is DFQATT and CDR2 is SNEGSKA (reference sequence). The CDR3 runs 13 residues. Sample treatment: roughly 10-day PBMC culture with coronavirus spike peptide pools or control peptides (ViraFEST assay). Each of days 3 and 7 saw half the medium replaced by fresh IL-2 medium. Isolation of CD4+ T cells by negative selection took place after roughly nine days of culture. Of note for this clonotype: Its antigen is not known.

Scientists ran DNA taken from cultured CD4+ T cells through the Oncomine TCR Beta short-read assay for sequencing. TCRdb re-analysed the PCR reads in MiXCR, keeping a single row per CDR3 protein. This table holds some 10,000 distinct CDR3 sequences, 60% to 70% found once. Specimen: CD4+ T cells from blood, cultured in vitro. The chain uses TRBV20-1 and TRBJ2-1; 10 nucleotides line up with TRBD1. The receptor was derived from a human donor who had recovered from COVID-19. The CDR3 here is CSRTGTGANEQFF. CDR3 bases: TGCAGTCGAACCGGGACAGGGGCGAATGAGCAGTTCTTC.